Listed below are T cell receptor beta chains from one sample, sequenced in a study of cytomegalovirus exposure and HLA in healthy donors. Profiled with immunoSEQ multiplex PCR; TCRdb holds only in-frame clones, not every one. The sample shows approximately 150,000 clones, around 84% of them seen only once. The sequenced sample was PBMCs. These receptors were taken from a boy younger than 10 in good health and CMV-seronegative. Both conserved end residues are part of each CDR3. D genes are given only for firm matches. Rows give clone size only sometimes, using once, few, many, or a class for an expanded clone.

cdr3_nt: TGTGCCAGCAGCCAAGATCCTCGGGGGGCGGGGGGGCGGGCAGATACGCAGTATTTT
cdr3_aa: CASSQDPRGAGGRADTQYF
j_call: TRBJ2-3
clone_size: NA
d_call: TRBD2
v_call: TRBV4-2

cdr3_nt: TGTGCCAGCAGTTTAAGGTTCGGACAGGGGGCAGGACAGCCCCAGCATTTT
cdr3_aa: CASSLRFGQGAGQPQHF
j_call: TRBJ1-5
clone_size: NA
d_call: TRBD1
v_call: TRBV27

cdr3_nt: TGTGCCAGCAGCCTACCTAGCGGCCAGGGTACCCTAGCGGGAGGGCCTCGGGACAATGAGCAGTTCTTC
cdr3_aa: CASSLPSGQGTLAGGPRDNEQFF
j_call: TRBJ2-1
clone_size: few
d_call: TRBD2
v_call: TRBV4-2

cdr3_nt: TGCAGCGCGGCGGGTACAGGGCCTGGCTACACCTTC
cdr3_aa: CSAAGTGPGYTF
j_call: TRBJ1-2
clone_size: NA
d_call: NA
v_call: TRBV29-1

cdr3_nt: TGTGCCTGGAGTGTTGGGCAGTTTAGCAATCAGCCCCAGCATTTT
cdr3_aa: CAWSVGQFSNQPQHF
j_call: TRBJ1-5
clone_size: NA
d_call: NA
v_call: TRBV30

cdr3_nt: TGTGCCAGCAGCTCCGGACCAGGGGGCTTATATAATTCACCCCTCCACTTT
cdr3_aa: CASSSGPGGLYNSPLHF
j_call: TRBJ1-6
clone_size: NA
d_call: TRBD1
v_call: TRBV5-4

cdr3_nt: TGTGCCAGCAGCTTCTTCAGGGGTGACACCGGGGAGCTGTTTTTT
cdr3_aa: CASSFFRGDTGELFF
j_call: TRBJ2-2
clone_size: NA
d_call: NA
v_call: TRBV7-2

cdr3_nt: TGTGCCAGCACTCAAGCCGGCGGCTGGGAAAAACTGTTTTTT
cdr3_aa: CASTQAGGWEKLFF
j_call: TRBJ1-4
clone_size: NA
d_call: NA
v_call: TRBV28

cdr3_nt: TGTGCCAGCAGTCGATCCAGGTTTCCCTCCTACGAGCAGTACTTC
cdr3_aa: CASSRSRFPSYEQYF
j_call: TRBJ2-7
clone_size: NA
d_call: NA
v_call: TRBV6-5

cdr3_nt: TGTGCAAGTCGCCCCCCCGGGACTATGGGTTCTTATGAGCAGTTCTTC
cdr3_aa: CASRPPGTMGSYEQFF
j_call: TRBJ2-1
clone_size: NA
d_call: NA
v_call: TRBV12-2

cdr3_nt: TGTGCCAGCAGCGGACTAGCGGGGGGACCCTACAATGAGCAGTTCTTC
cdr3_aa: CASSGLAGGPYNEQFF
j_call: TRBJ2-1
clone_size: NA
d_call: TRBD2
v_call: TRBV6-4

cdr3_nt: TGTGCCAGCAGCCAACTGGGCACCCAGGGGTCGTTGAACACCATATATTTT
cdr3_aa: CASSQLGTQGSLNTIYF
j_call: TRBJ1-3
clone_size: NA
d_call: NA
v_call: TRBV14

cdr3_nt: TGTGCCAGCAGCCCGGACAGGGGACGTGAAAAACTGTTTTTT
cdr3_aa: CASSPDRGREKLFF
j_call: TRBJ1-4
clone_size: NA
d_call: TRBD1
v_call: TRBV5-4

cdr3_nt: TGTGCCAGCAGTTTGTTGAGCTCCTACAATGAGCAGTTCTTC
cdr3_aa: CASSLLSSYNEQFF
j_call: TRBJ2-1
clone_size: NA
d_call: NA
v_call: TRBV6-1

cdr3_nt: TGTGCCAGCAGTTTATTCTTGCCGGGAGCCCAAATACTAACATACGGAAAACTGTTTTTT
cdr3_aa: CASSLFLPGAQILTYGKLFF
j_call: TRBJ1-4
clone_size: NA
d_call: NA
v_call: TRBV28